The 9 T cell receptor beta chains given below trace back to one sample, sequenced in a study of blood T cell repertoires in COVID-19. Measured with immunoSEQ multiplex PCR; TCRdb has only the in-frame clones, and not every one. The sample holds 300,000 to 450,000 clones, around nine tenths seen once. The sample consisted of PBMCs or T cells enriched from blood (not recorded which). These TCRs come from a woman in her 30s who had been exposed to COVID-19.

V is TRBV5-6 and J is TRBJ1-1; D is uncertain. Germline CDR1 is SGHDT and CDR2 is YYEEEE. The CDR3 spans 13 residues. Trimming took 4 bases from V and 6 from J, leaving 13 bases between them. The CDR3 sequence is CASSRLEWAEAFF. The CDR3 DNA reads TGTGCCAGCAGCCGTCTGGAGTGGGCTGAAGCTTTCTTT.

This clone was seen more than once but under ten times. The genes are TRBV18 and TRBJ2-2; D not certain. Trimming took off 2 bases at V and 6 bases at J, with 13 bases between the two ends. This CDR3 is 15 amino acids long. Germline V lookup: CDR1 KGHSH, CDR2 LQKENI. The CDR3 DNA follows: TGTGCCAGCTCACCAATGGTGGCAGGTGCCGGGGAGCTGTTTTTT. Translation: CASSPMVAGAGELFF.

The chain has TRBV29-1 and TRBJ1-6; the D is unclear. The CDR3 has 13 amino acids. Germline V gene data show CDR1 as SQVTM and CDR2 as ANQGSEA. V was cut by 5 bases and J by 8 bases, with 13 bases left in between. The CDR3 region has the DNA TGCAGCGTTACGAACGGAGGTTATTCACCCCTCCACTTT. Translated: CSVTNGGYSPLHF.

V and J are TRBV13 and TRBJ2-1; 13 nucleotides match TRBD2. Germline trimming cut 10 bases from V and 7 bases from J; bases unmatched to any gene: 7. From germline, CDR1 is PRHDT and CDR2 FYEKMQ (reference sequence). The CDR3 is made up of 14 amino acids. The CDR3, as DNA: TGTGCCACCGAGACTAGCGGGAGGCGGAATGAGCAGTTCTTC. Amino acid sequence: CATETSGRRNEQFF.

The chain links TRBV5-1 to TRBJ1-2; 7 bases match TRBD1. Trimming cost V 0 bases and J 3 bases; bases outside gene matches: 8. There are 16 residues in the CDR3. The germline V gene has CDR1 SGHRS and CDR2 YFSETQ. The CDR3 region has the DNA TGCGCCAGCAGCTTGGGGGGGACAGTTCGCCACTATGGCTACACCTTC. It yields the protein CASSLGGTVRHYGYTF.

The sample holds one count of this clone. The chain links TRBV5-6 to TRBJ2-1; 7 positions agree with TRBD2. This CDR3 region has 15 residues. J gave up 3 bases and V 2 bases, and 5 bases lay outside the gene matches. The germline gives CDR1 SGHDT, CDR2 YYEEEE. CDR3 region: CASSFFGTNYNEQFF. The CDR3 region has the DNA TGTGCCAGCAGCTTCTTTGGGACTAACTACAATGAGCAGTTCTTC.

The chain couples TRBV7-8 to TRBJ2-1, with D possibly matching TRBD2 (6 bases). CDR3 length equals 19 residues. Germline V gives CDR1 SGHVS, CDR2 FQNEAQ. V lost 2 bases to trimming and J lost 3 bases, with 23 bases between them. CDR3 sequence reads: CASSLTPSAGRPLYNEQFF. The CDR3 bases are TGTGCCAGCAGCTTAACCCCGTCGGCGGGACGCCCCCTCTACAATGAGCAGTTCTTC.

This chain joins TRBV9 and TRBJ2-7, with 10 positions matching TRBD1. CDR3 length: 15 residues. Per the germline V gene, CDR1 is SGDLS and CDR2 is YYNGEE. The V segment lost 4 bases and the J segment 2 bases; nucleotides outside the gene matches: 6. This CDR3 is CASSTGQGGTYEQYF. Written as DNA, the CDR3 is TGTGCCAGCAGCACCGGACAGGGGGGGACCTACGAGCAGTACTTC.

The rearrangement joins TRBV6-5 to TRBJ1-3, with a tentative D call TRBD1 (6 bases). V was trimmed by 6 bases and J by 3 bases, leaving 12 bases between them. CDR3 length equals 14 residues. Germline-derived CDR1 and CDR2 are MNHEY and SVGAGI. The CDR3 DNA follows: TGTGCCAGCAGCCCGGACAGCCGTGGAAACACCATATATTTT. Its translation: CASSPDSRGNTIYF.